Presented here are 13 T cell receptor beta chains from one specimen sequenced in a study of blood T cell repertoires in COVID-19. Assay: immunoSEQ multiplex PCR; the TCRdb copy retains only in-frame clones and omits some. The table lists 110,000 or so clones, approximately 81% of them singletons. Material: peripheral blood. The receptors shown here come from a human donor in a cohort sampled during active COVID-19.

This clone was observed a single time. The V gene is TRBV12-5, the J gene TRBJ1-5; tentative D call: TRBD1 (5 bases). Germline V CDR1 and CDR2: LGHNT, FRNRAP. The CDR3 covers 13 residues. V gave up 7 bases and J gave up 2 bases, with 9 bases separating them. CDR3: CASAPRGNQPQHF. DNA for the CDR3: TGTGCTAGTGCCCCCAGGGGCAATCAGCCCCAGCATTTT. Variable domain in full (rest from reference TRBV12-5 and TRBJ1-5): DARVTQTPRHKVTEMGQEVTMRCQPILGHNTVFWYRQTMMQGLELLAYFRNRAPLDDSGMPKDRFSAEMPDATLATLKIQPSEPRDSAVYFCASAPRGNQPQHFGDGTRLSIL.

The rearrangement uses TRBV4-3 and TRBJ2-1, with 13 bases fitting TRBD2. With V trimmed by 0 bases and J by 7 bases, 15 bases remained unmatched. CDR3 size: 20 residues. From germline, CDR1 is LGHNA and CDR2 YSLEER. CDR3 region: CASSQDLGTTSGGPWNEQFF. CDR3 DNA sequence: TGCGCCAGCAGCCAAGATCTAGGGACGACTAGCGGGGGGCCTTGGAATGAGCAGTTCTTC.

The chain uses TRBV3-1 (or the pseudogene TRBV3-2) and TRBJ2-3, with D possibly matching TRBD2 (6 bases). The ends were cut back, 3 bases at V and 6 bases at J, with 13 bases in the middle. CDR1 is LGHDT and CDR2 is YNNKEL in the germline V gene (reference sequence). The CDR3 runs 14 residues. The CDR3 loop is CASSHGPRGDTQYF. CDR3 in DNA: TGTGCCAGCAGCCACGGGCCCCGGGGGGATACGCAGTATTTT.

The chain couples TRBV6-2 or TRBV6-3 to TRBJ1-3; D remains ambiguous. V was shortened by 5 bases and J by 4 bases, with 9 bases between the two germline ends. CDR3 length equals 13 residues. Germline V gene sequence: CDR1 MNHEY, CDR2 SVGEGT. CDR3 nucleotides: TGTGCCAGCAGTCGAATCCGGGGAAACACCATATATTTT. The encoded protein is CASSRIRGNTIYF.

The V gene is TRBV11-2, the J gene TRBJ1-1; D gene uncertain. V lost 0 bases and J 2 bases, leaving 13 bases between the germline ends. The CDR3 contains 16 residues. Germline lookup yields CDR1 SGHAT and CDR2 FQNNGV. In nucleotides, the CDR3 is TGTGCCAGCAGCTTAGACCCTGGAGGTAGAAACACTGAAGCTTTCTTT. This gives the protein CASSLDPGGRNTEAFF.

V usage is TRBV5-5 and J usage is TRBJ1-2, with D unclear. The CDR3 has 12 residues. The V end lost 0 bases, the J end lost 10 bases, and 10 bases lay between the germline ends. Germline CDR1 reads SGHKS; CDR2 reads YYEKEE (reference sequence). CDR3 loop: CASSLVADSYTF. The CDR3, as DNA: TGTGCCAGCAGCTTGGTGGCAGACTCCTACACCTTC.

The chain is built from TRBV7-9 and TRBJ1-3, with a tentative D call TRBD1 (6 bases). This CDR3 has 15 amino acids. Germline-derived CDR1 and CDR2 are SEHNR and FQNEAQ (reference sequence). V lost 0 bases and J lost 2, with 8 bases in between. The CDR3 reads CASSLAGAAGNTIYF. In DNA form, the CDR3 reads TGTGCCAGCAGCTTAGCGGGGGCAGCTGGAAACACCATATATTTT.

The chain recombines TRBV5-1 with TRBJ2-7; TRBD1 matches 9 bases. The CDR3 sequence is 14 residues long. J lost 3 bases, V lost 4 bases, and 5 bases had no gene match. In germline, CDR1 is SGHRS, CDR2 YFSETQ. The CDR3 DNA is TGCGCCAGCAGCATTACAGGGGGCCTCTACGAGCAGTACTTC. It encodes CASSITGGLYEQYF.

This chain connects TRBV5-1 to TRBJ2-1; 8 bases are a match to TRBD2. Germline lookup yields CDR1 SGHRS and CDR2 YFSETQ. The CDR3 length is 14 residues. Germline trimming cut 2 bases from V and 4 bases from J; bases unmatched to any gene: 2. DNA of the CDR3: TGCGCCAGCAGCTTCGAGCGGGGGTACAATGAGCAGTTCTTC. Protein sequence: CASSFERGYNEQFF.

This clone appeared a single time. The genes are TRBV5-1 and TRBJ2-3; tentative D call: TRBD2 (6 bases). V lost 0 bases, J lost 0 bases, and 11 bases lay in between. The CDR3 extends over 16 amino acids. The germline V gene has CDR1 SGHRS and CDR2 YFSETQ. CDR3 region: CASSLEGGVSTDTQYF. The CDR3 DNA sequence: TGCGCCAGCAGCTTGGAGGGCGGGGTTAGCACAGATACGCAGTATTTT.

This chain links TRBV5-1 with TRBJ2-3, with 7 nucleotides matching TRBD1. V was clipped by 2 bases and J by 4 bases; unmatched bases: 10. This CDR3 has 16 residues. CDR1 SGHRS and CDR2 YFSETQ come from the germline V gene. CDR3 nucleotides: TGCGCCAGCAGCTTTGGCCTTAGACAGGGCCCAGATACGCAGTATTTT. Encoded protein: CASSFGLRQGPDTQYF.

This chain connects TRBV18 to TRBJ1-2, with 10 bases matching TRBD1. From germline, CDR1 is KGHSH and CDR2 LQKENI. V lost 3 bases and J lost 4; bases outside the gene matches: 11. The CDR3 spans 17 residues. CDR3 residues: CASSPGTGDFGLYGYTF. The CDR3 nucleotides read TGTGCCAGCTCACCCGGGACAGGGGACTTTGGTCTCTATGGCTACACCTTC. The full variable domain, its missing parts supplied by reference TRBV18 and TRBJ1-2, is NAGVMQNPRHLVRRRGQEARLRCSPMKGHSHVYWYRQLPEEGLKFMVYLQKENIIDESGMPKERFSAEFPKEGPSILRIQQVVRGDSAAYFCASSPGTGDFGLYGYTFGSGTRLTVV.

V gene TRBV4-1 combines with J gene TRBJ2-3; maybe TRBD2 (5 bases). Germline assignment: CDR1 MGHRA and CDR2 YSYEKL. The CDR3 extends over 14 amino acids. V was clipped by 8 bases and J by 1 base, with 13 bases between them. The CDR3 protein is CASEGGGGTDTQYF. The CDR3, as DNA: TGCGCCAGCGAGGGCGGTGGGGGCACAGATACGCAGTATTTT.